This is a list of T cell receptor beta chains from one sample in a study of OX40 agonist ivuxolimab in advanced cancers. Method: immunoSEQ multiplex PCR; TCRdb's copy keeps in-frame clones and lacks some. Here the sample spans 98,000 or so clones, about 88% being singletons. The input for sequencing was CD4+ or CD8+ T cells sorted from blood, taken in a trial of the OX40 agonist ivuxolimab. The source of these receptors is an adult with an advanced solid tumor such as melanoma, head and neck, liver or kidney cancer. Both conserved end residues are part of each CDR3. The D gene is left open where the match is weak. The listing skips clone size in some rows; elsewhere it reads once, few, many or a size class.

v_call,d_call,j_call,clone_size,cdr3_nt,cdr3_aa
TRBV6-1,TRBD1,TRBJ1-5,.,TGTGCCAGCAGGGCAGGGGGAAGCAATCAGCCCCAGCATTTT,CASRAGGSNQPQHF
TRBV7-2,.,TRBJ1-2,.,TGTGCCAGCAGCTTAGCATGGTCAGGGACCTATGGCTACACCTTC,CASSLAWSGTYGYTF
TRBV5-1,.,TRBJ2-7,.,TGCGCCAGCAGCTTGGGAGGGGTAAGCTCCTACGAGCAGTACTTC,CASSLGGVSSYEQYF
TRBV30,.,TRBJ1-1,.,TGTGCCTGGAGTGTAGAGGGGAACACTGAAGCTTTCTTT,CAWSVEGNTEAFF
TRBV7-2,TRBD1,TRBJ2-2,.,TGTGCCAGCAGCCAGAGGGGAGACAGGGGCACCGGGGAGCTGTTTTTT,CASSQRGDRGTGELFF
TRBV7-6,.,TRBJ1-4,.,TGTGCCAGCAGCCTTACAGGGAATAATGAAAAACTGTTTTTT,CASSLTGNNEKLFF
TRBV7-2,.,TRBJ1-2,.,TGTGCCAGCAGCACCGGGCCAACTAACTATGGCTACACCTTC,CASSTGPTNYGYTF
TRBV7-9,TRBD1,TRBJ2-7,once,TGTGCCAGCAGCAAAGGGACAGTCCCCGGGCAGTACTTC,CASSKGTVPGQYF
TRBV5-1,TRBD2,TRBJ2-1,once,TGCGCCAGCCGCTTAACGGCGGGACTAGCTGAGCAGTTCTTC,CASRLTAGLAEQFF
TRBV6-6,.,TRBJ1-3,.,TGTGCCAGCAGTTACGCTCTCGACAACTCTGGAAACACCATATATTTT,CASSYALDNSGNTIYF
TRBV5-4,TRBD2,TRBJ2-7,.,TGTGCCAGCAGCCCGTTGGCTAGCGGGAGCTCCTACGAGCAGTACTTC,CASSPLASGSSYEQYF
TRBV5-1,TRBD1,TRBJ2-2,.,TGCGCCAGCAGCTTCAGGACAGGCCGTGGCGACACCGGGGAGCTGTTTTTT,CASSFRTGRGDTGELFF
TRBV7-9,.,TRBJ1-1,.,TGTGCCAGCAGCTTAATGCCCGTTTCTGAAGCTTTCTTT,CASSLMPVSEAFF
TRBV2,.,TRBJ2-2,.,TGTGCCAGCAGTGAACGAATAAACACCGGGGAGCTGTTTTTT,CASSERINTGELFF
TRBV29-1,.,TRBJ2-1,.,TGCAGCGTGTGGGGACCGAATGAGCAGTTCTTC,CSVWGPNEQFF
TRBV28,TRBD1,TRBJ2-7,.,TGTGCCAGCAGTTCCCCCGGGACAGGGGTTGGCTACGAGCAGTACTTC,CASSSPGTGVGYEQYF
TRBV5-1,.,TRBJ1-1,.,TGCGCCAGCAGCCGACAGGCAACAACCACTGAAGCTTTCTTT,CASSRQATTTEAFF
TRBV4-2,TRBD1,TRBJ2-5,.,TGTGCCAGCAGCCAAGGGGGACAGGGAGAGACCCAGTACTTC,CASSQGGQGETQYF
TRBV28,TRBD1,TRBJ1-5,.,TGTGCCAGCAGTCTTGCCGGACAGGGGAGCAATCAGCCCCAGCATTTT,CASSLAGQGSNQPQHF
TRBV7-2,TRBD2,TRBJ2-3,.,TGTGCCACCAAGCCAAGCGGGGGGGGCAGCACAGATACGCAGTATTTT,CATKPSGGGSTDTQYF
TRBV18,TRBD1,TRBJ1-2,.,TGTGCCAGCTCACCGGGGACAGGAAACTATGGCTACACCTTC,CASSPGTGNYGYTF
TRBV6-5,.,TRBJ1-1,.,TGTGCCAGCACCAGTCCGGGCACTGAAGCTTTCTTT,CASTSPGTEAFF
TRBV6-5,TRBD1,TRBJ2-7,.,TGTGCCAGCAGCCCCCCGACAGGGGCGACCTACGAGCAGTACTTC,CASSPPTGATYEQYF
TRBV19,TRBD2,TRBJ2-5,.,TGTGCCAGTAGTCTTGAGCGGGGGTCAGAGACCCAGTACTTC,CASSLERGSETQYF
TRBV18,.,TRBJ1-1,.,TGTGCCAGCTCACCTACAGGGATTGTCACTGAAGCTTTCTTT,CASSPTGIVTEAFF
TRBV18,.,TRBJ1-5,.,TGTGCCAGCTCACCTAAGGAGGGGCCCCCATCGCCCCAGCATTTT,CASSPKEGPPSPQHF
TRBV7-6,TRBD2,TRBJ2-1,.,TGTGCCAGCAGCTTAAGGAGCGGGGCAAGCTCCTACAATGAGCAGTTCTTC,CASSLRSGASSYNEQFF
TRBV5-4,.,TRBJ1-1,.,TGTGCCAGCAGCTTTGAGGTGAACACTGAAGCTTTCTTT,CASSFEVNTEAFF
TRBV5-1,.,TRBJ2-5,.,TGCGCCAGCAGCTTCCTGACTAAGCAAGAGACCCAGTACTTC,CASSFLTKQETQYF
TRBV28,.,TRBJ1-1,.,TGTGCTACCTTCCGGGGAGACTTGAACACTGAAGCTTTCTTT,CATFRGDLNTEAFF
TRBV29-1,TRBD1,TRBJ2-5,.,TGCAGCGTTGACGTAACAGGGGGGAAAGAGACCCAGTACTTC,CSVDVTGGKETQYF
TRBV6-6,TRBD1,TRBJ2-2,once,TGTGCCAGCAGTCCGGGACAGGGCGGCACCGGGGAGCTGTTTTTT,CASSPGQGGTGELFF
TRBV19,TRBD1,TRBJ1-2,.,TGTGCCAGTATCGAACTGGGACAGCCTTCCTATGGCTACACCTTC,CASIELGQPSYGYTF
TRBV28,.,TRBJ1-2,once,TGTGCCAGCAGTCCCGCCCCGCCCCGAGGCTACACCTTC,CASSPAPPRGYTF
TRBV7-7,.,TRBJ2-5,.,TGTGCTAGCAGCAGAGACAGAAGGGCCTCCTACCATGAAGAGACCCAGTACTTC,CASSRDRRASYHEETQYF
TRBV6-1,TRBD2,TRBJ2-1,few,TGTGCCAGCAGCCCCGGGACTAGCGGGAGATTCGAGCAGTTCTTC,CASSPGTSGRFEQFF
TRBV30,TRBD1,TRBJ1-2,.,TGTGCCTGGACCGACAGGGGAGGGACCTATGGCTACACCTTC,CAWTDRGGTYGYTF
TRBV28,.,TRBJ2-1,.,TGTGCCAGCAGTTTTGGGGGCTCCTACAATGAGCAGTTCTTC,CASSFGGSYNEQFF
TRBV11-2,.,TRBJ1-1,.,TGTGCCAGTGCATTAGGGGGTCCCACTGAAGCTTTCTTT,CASALGGPTEAFF
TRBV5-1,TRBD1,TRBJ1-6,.,TGCGCCAGCACCCTATCGGGACAGGCCTATAATTCACCCCTCCACTTT,CASTLSGQAYNSPLHF
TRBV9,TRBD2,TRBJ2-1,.,TGTGCCAGCAGCGGGATAAAGACTAGCGGAGCTTCCAATGAGCAGTTCTTC,CASSGIKTSGASNEQFF
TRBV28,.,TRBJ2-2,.,TGTGCCAGGGGGTACCAGGGGACCGGGGAGCTGTTTTTT,CARGYQGTGELFF
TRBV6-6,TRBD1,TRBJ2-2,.,TGTGCCAGCAAGGGACAGGGAGGTACCGGGGAGCTGTTTTTT,CASKGQGGTGELFF